This TCR beta chain was obtained from a study of T-cell memory formation after mild COVID-19. General study points: Second-wave clones peaking on day 37 lacked confirmed SARS-CoV-2 specificity.

Germline V gene data show CDR1 as DFQATT and CDR2 as SNEGSKA (reference sequence). V lost 3 bases to trimming and J lost 4 bases, with 30 bases between them. The CDR3 covers 19 residues. This clonotype has a handful of counts. Its cognate antigen is unknown. TCRdb ran MiXCR on the 5' RACE reads and lists one entry per CDR3 protein. The data contain just under 550,000 distinct CDR3 sequences, over 20% of them seen just once; the ten biggest clones take up under 15%. Sequencing input: PBMCs or a T cell subset sorted from them (not recorded which). The chain combines TRBV20-1 with TRBJ1-2; tentatively, D is TRBD1 (6 bases). The sequence derives from an adult woman who had mild COVID-19 (a few samples of this study predate the infection). Cell type and time point are not known. CDR3 DNA sequence: TGCAGTGCTAGGGACCTTAAACTTGGGGTACAGGGATCTTCCTATGGCTACACCTTC. As protein: CSARDLKLGVQGSSYGYTF.